This T cell receptor (beta chain) was identified in a study of PD-L1 blockade in urothelial cancer. Each PCR received spiked synthetic TCR analog templates. Sequenced by immunoSEQ multiplex PCR; TCRdb stores in-frame clones only, minus some. The table shows tens of thousands of clones, with 84% occurring only once. This sample's time point: pretreatment peripheral blood. The CDR3 contains 15 residues. With 2 bases removed from V and 8 bases from J, the gap between germline ends came to 16 bases. Germline V gives CDR1 SNHLY, CDR2 FYNNEI. The source material was PBMCs, sampled around atezolizumab (anti-PD-L1) treatment. This receptor was taken from a man in his sixties with urothelial cancer. The chain has TRBV2 and TRBJ2-1; tentative D call: TRBD2 (5 bases). The CDR3 here is CASSEPLDPPDEQFF. For the CDR3, the DNA is TGTGCCAGCAGTGAACCACTAGATCCGCCGGATGAGCAGTTCTTC.